This TCR beta chain originates from a study of response to subunit inactivated influenza vaccine (dated by TCRdb to the late 2010s). For the wider study: Deep quantitative profiling of the T cell receptor repertoire was used in the study to follow responses to a trivalent subunit inactivated influenza vaccine. On the study overall, not on this receptor specifically: According to the authors, only a limited number of new T cells may be recruited by each seasonal influenza vaccination.

The library was built by means of RT-PCR. TCRdb shows the sequencer as Illumina HiSeq 2500. TCRdb applied fastp at Q25 and MiXCR to the public reads, then kept only in-frame beta chains. Duplicate CDR3 protein sequences are folded into a single record with the most common DNA and genes. The sample has about 530,000 distinct CDR3 sequences on record, roughly 13% of them singletons. The ten largest clones represent 13% of the sample. This clonotype was observed a handful of times. Its binding antigen is unknown. Base qualities are not provided; no much larger clone lies one nucleotide away. The meaning of the sample's time point label: more than 40 days after influenza vaccine administration. The junction carries 14 bases between V and J, which are trimmed by 5 bases and 0 bases respectively. CDR1 and CDR2 were assigned from the germline V gene as MDHEN and SYDVKM. The CDR3 holds 15 amino acids from the cysteine to the phenylalanine. Of all the DNA, just the CDR3 is kept, 45 bases in frame from base 1.

The sequence is built from TRBV28 and TRBJ2-7; the best D guess is TRBD1, with 5 bases matching. The sample consisted of PBMCs from blood, taken about 6 weeks after vaccination. This sequence was found in a man aged 50 to 60 who received an inactivated influenza vaccine. Donor details come from another sample of the same person, matched by shared clones. The base sequence is TGTGCCAGCAGTCGGCGAGGACACCCCTCCTACGAGCAGTACTTC. It translates to CASSRRGHPSYEQYF.